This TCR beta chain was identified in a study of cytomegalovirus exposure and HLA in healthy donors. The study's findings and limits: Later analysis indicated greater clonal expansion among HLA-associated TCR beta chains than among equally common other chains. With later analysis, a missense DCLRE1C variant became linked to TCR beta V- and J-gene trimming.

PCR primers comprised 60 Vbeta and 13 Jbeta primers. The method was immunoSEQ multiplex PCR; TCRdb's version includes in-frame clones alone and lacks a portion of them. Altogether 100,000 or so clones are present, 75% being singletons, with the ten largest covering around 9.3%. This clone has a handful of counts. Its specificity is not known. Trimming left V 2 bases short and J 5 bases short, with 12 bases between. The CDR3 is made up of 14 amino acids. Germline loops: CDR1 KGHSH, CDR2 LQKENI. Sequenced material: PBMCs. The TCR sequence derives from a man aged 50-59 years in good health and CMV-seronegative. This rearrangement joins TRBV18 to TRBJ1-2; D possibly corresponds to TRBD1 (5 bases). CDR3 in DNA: TGTGCCAGCTCACCATCCCCGGCAGGGTATGGCTACACCTTC. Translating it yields CASSPSPAGYGYTF.